This entry concerns a single TCR beta chain. Its target is unknown. Some clones are missing from TCRdb's copy, which holds only in-frame ones; the method was immunoSEQ multiplex PCR. The table shows fewer than 40,000 clones, with roughly two thirds occurring only once. The data are from a study of vaccination effects on CD4 cells after COVID-19. Findings and limits, study-wide: Infection-derived and vaccine-derived clones contracted markedly late after vaccination.

Peptide-pool stimulation followed by sequencing identified expanded antigen-specific CD4+ clonotypes in the ViraFEST assay. Having been cultured for 10 days, the cells underwent CD4+ T cell isolation. Supplemented with around 9.3 IU/ml IL-2 and 8 to 10 ug/ml peptides, a few million PBMC per well were kept in culture. CDR1 SNHLY and CDR2 FYNNEI come from the germline V gene. V lost 6 bases and J 5 bases, leaving 10 bases between the germline ends. There are 12 residues in the CDR3. The chain carries TRBV2 and TRBJ2-5, with D perhaps matching TRBD1 or TRBD2 (5 bases each). The source was CD4+ T cells from PBMCs cultured with HCoV-229E spike peptides, collected before COVID-19 vaccination. The sequence was obtained from a human donor who received a COVID-19 vaccine. CDR3 coding DNA: TGTGCCAGCAGCCCAGAGGGGGAGACCCAGTACTTC. Amino acids: CASSPEGETQYF.